The rows below give T cell receptor beta chains drawn from one sample of a study of blood T cell repertoires in COVID-19. Using immunoSEQ multiplex PCR, the repertoire was profiled, and TCRdb retains in-frame clones only, with some absent. The table has about 180,000 clones, approximately 85% seen once. The sequenced material came from peripheral blood. All receptors come from a man aged 55 to 70 with acute or convalescent COVID-19. Both conserved end residues are trimmed from each CDR3.

J: TRBJ2-1; V: TRBV3-1/TRBV3-2; length: 14; CDR3: ASSQDRGTGRNEQF
J: TRBJ2-7; V: TRBV28; length: 9; CDR3: ASTLAYEQY
J: TRBJ1-1; V: TRBV6-5; length: 10; CDR3: ASSPRTGPAF
J: TRBJ1-5; V: TRBV30; length: 14; CDR3: AWSASTLLSNQPQH
J: TRBJ2-3; V: TRBV4-1; length: 13; CDR3: ASSHTSGRADTQY
J: TRBJ1-6; V: TRBV3-1/TRBV3-2; length: 14; CDR3: ASSQDADSYNSPLH
J: TRBJ2-4; V: TRBV19; length: 15; CDR3: ASSATDRALAKNIQY
J: TRBJ2-5; V: TRBV18; length: 16; CDR3: ASSPPWPSGDSEETQY
J: TRBJ2-7; V: TRBV19; length: 11; CDR3: ASSIFGGDEQY
J: TRBJ1-1; V: TRBV12-3/TRBV12-4; length: 11; CDR3: ASSLWRNTEAF
J: TRBJ1-1; V: TRBV30; length: 9; CDR3: AWSVEWFAF
J: TRBJ2-7; V: TRBV4-1; length: 13; CDR3: ASSQDPLALGEQY
J: TRBJ1-5; V: TRBV6-5; length: 13; CDR3: ASITQGLGNQPQH
J: TRBJ1-5; V: TRBV19; length: 13; CDR3: ASSIARGPNQPQH
J: TRBJ2-2; V: TRBV3-1/TRBV3-2; length: 13; CDR3: ASSQGGGHTGELF
J: TRBJ2-7; V: TRBV6-5; length: 13; CDR3: ASRVRDRGSYEQY
J: TRBJ2-1; V: TRBV4-2; length: 12; CDR3: ASSQGGSLDEQF
J: TRBJ1-1; V: TRBV7-2; length: 14; CDR3: ASSLVGSAGGTEAF
J: TRBJ2-3; V: TRBV9; length: 14; CDR3: ASSVGTSEYTDTQY
J: TRBJ2-2; V: TRBV6-5; length: 14; CDR3: ASSYYRTVPTGELF
J: TRBJ2-2; V: TRBV7-9; length: 15; CDR3: ASSLGSPTKSAGELF
J: TRBJ2-5; V: TRBV6-5; length: 10; CDR3: ASRLAGETQY
J: TRBJ2-2; V: TRBV29-1; length: 13; CDR3: SVRKGSANTGELF
J: TRBJ2-3; V: TRBV19; length: 15; CDR3: ASSEVTGGPLRDTQY
J: TRBJ2-7; V: TRBV5-4; length: 12; CDR3: ASSWGGTGNEQY
J: TRBJ2-3; V: TRBV18; length: 15; CDR3: ASSPPGSGSGTDTQY
J: TRBJ2-1; V: TRBV11-2; length: 12; CDR3: ASSLDSSYNEQF
J: TRBJ2-7; V: TRBV5-1; length: 11; CDR3: ASSRAGVLEQY
J: TRBJ2-5; V: TRBV10-3; length: 16; CDR3: ASKPGTSGSGLQETQY
J: TRBJ2-7; V: TRBV6-5; length: 14; CDR3: ASSYTLGLATYEQY
J: TRBJ2-1; V: TRBV6-4; length: 12; CDR3: ASSEASEYNEQF
J: TRBJ1-2; V: TRBV7-2; length: 10; CDR3: ASSFGTGNYT
J: TRBJ2-7; V: TRBV18; length: 13; CDR3: ASSPNRDRDHEQY
J: TRBJ1-5; V: TRBV10-3; length: 11; CDR3: ASTVDSNQPQH
J: TRBJ2-2; V: TRBV1; length: 14; CDR3: TSSQERQGATGELF
J: TRBJ2-2; V: TRBV27; length: 13; CDR3: ASSGTSGVRGELF
J: TRBJ1-5; V: TRBV7-2; length: 14; CDR3: ASSLTTGGGNQPQH
J: TRBJ2-7; V: TRBV6-2/TRBV6-3; length: 11; CDR3: ASSYEADYEQY
J: TRBJ2-7; V: TRBV27; length: 12; CDR3: ASSRTSGSYEQY
J: TRBJ2-6; V: TRBV6-1; length: 14; CDR3: ASSEQGVSGANVLT
J: TRBJ2-3; V: TRBV27; length: 12; CDR3: ASSLSTSTDTQY
J: TRBJ2-2; V: TRBV29-1; length: 12; CDR3: SVVGTANTGELF
J: TRBJ2-7; V: TRBV6-1; length: 14; CDR3: ASSALETGGPYEQY
J: TRBJ2-2; V: TRBV10-1; length: 13; CDR3: ASTPTSEHTGELF
J: TRBJ1-5; V: TRBV28; length: 12; CDR3: ASTPGGGSQPQH
J: TRBJ2-7; V: TRBV29-1; length: 12; CDR3: SVEGQGARYEQY
J: TRBJ1-2; V: TRBV27; length: 11; CDR3: ASSSHSYYGYT
J: TRBJ2-3; V: TRBV29-1; length: 12; CDR3: SVGTSGSTDTQY
J: TRBJ1-2; V: TRBV28; length: 11; CDR3: ASSRTGSEGYT
J: TRBJ2-1; V: TRBV10-2; length: 11; CDR3: ASLLAGKREQF
J: TRBJ2-1; V: TRBV5-1; length: 13; CDR3: ASSGGRTSYNEQF
J: TRBJ2-2; V: TRBV28; length: 14; CDR3: ASSLTLAGWTGELF
J: TRBJ1-2; V: TRBV28; length: 12; CDR3: ASSTPGSNYGYT
J: TRBJ2-4; V: TRBV28; length: 11; CDR3: ASRRQTGNIQY
J: TRBJ2-7; V: TRBV9; length: 11; CDR3: ASNREGAYEQY
J: TRBJ1-2; V: TRBV7-9; length: 14; CDR3: ASSPQMGTATYGYT
J: TRBJ2-1; V: TRBV4-1; length: 14; CDR3: ASSQYFALAGNEQF